A selection of T cell receptor beta chains follows, all from one sample in a study of lymphopenia after photon versus proton radiotherapy. The table came from immunoSEQ multiplex PCR; TCRdb's copy has only in-frame clones and leaves some out. The sample shows 75,000 to 90,000 clones, around four fifths of them seen only once. This sample comprised peripheral blood, obtained from a patient treated with proton-based radiotherapy. These receptors were taken from a man between 60 and 75 years old with pancreatic cancer. Both conserved end residues are part of each CDR3. D genes are given only for firm matches. The size entry is marked missing in some rows and otherwise reads once, few, many or a size class.

v_call	clone_size	d_call	j_call	cdr3_aa	cdr3_nt
TRBV9	-	-	TRBJ2-1	CASSAGDRNEQFF	TGTGCCAGCAGCGCCGGGGATCGAAATGAGCAGTTCTTC
TRBV30	-	TRBD1	TRBJ2-3	CAWRRTGGADTQYF	TGTGCCTGGAGAAGGACAGGGGGCGCAGATACGCAGTATTTT
TRBV28	-	-	TRBJ2-7	CASSLLRDKGYEQYF	TGTGCCAGCAGCTTATTGCGGGATAAAGGCTACGAGCAGTACTTC
TRBV7-9	-	-	TRBJ2-1	CASSLVGVAVGNEQFF	TGTGCCAGCAGCTTAGTTGGAGTAGCGGTCGGCAATGAGCAGTTCTTC
TRBV7-8	-	-	TRBJ1-2	CASSPRGGRDYGYTF	TGTGCCAGCAGCCCACGAGGGGGGCGCGACTATGGCTACACCTTC
TRBV19	once	-	TRBJ2-1	CASSMGPNNEQFF	TGTGCCAGTAGTATGGGCCCGAACAATGAGCAGTTCTTC
TRBV5-1	-	TRBD1	TRBJ1-1	CASSGGQGTEAFF	TGCGCCAGCAGCGGGGGACAGGGGACTGAAGCTTTCTTT
TRBV27	-	-	TRBJ1-1	CASSLFRQTEAFF	TGTGCCAGCAGTTTATTTCGACAGACTGAAGCTTTCTTT
TRBV6-1	-	-	TRBJ2-1	CASSESWGPYEQFF	TGTGCCAGCAGTGAAAGTTGGGGGCCCTACGAGCAGTTCTTC
TRBV23-1	-	TRBD1	TRBJ2-3	CASSPTGGPSDTQYF	TGCGCCAGCAGTCCGACAGGGGGCCCGTCAGATACGCAGTATTTT
TRBV5-8	few	-	TRBJ2-7	CASSLGGIYEQYF	TGTGCCAGCAGCTTGGGCGGAATTTACGAGCAGTACTTC
TRBV9	few	-	TRBJ2-6	CASSVGLSGANVLTF	TGTGCCAGCAGCGTCGGTCTATCTGGGGCCAACGTCCTGACTTTC
TRBV9	-	TRBD2	TRBJ2-5	CASSVGPSGQETQYF	TGTGCCAGCAGCGTAGGGCCTAGCGGCCAAGAGACCCAGTACTTC
TRBV28	once	TRBD1	TRBJ1-2	CASTTGGTGSNYGYTF	TGTGCCAGCACCACAGGAGGGACAGGGTCAAACTATGGCTACACCTTC
TRBV11-3	-	TRBD2	TRBJ2-5	CASSLRTWGLAGGETQYF	TGTGCCAGCAGCTTACGGACCTGGGGACTAGCGGGAGGAGAGACCCAGTACTTC
TRBV28	once	-	TRBJ1-1	CASSFVAGPNTEAFF	TGTGCCAGCAGTTTCGTAGCAGGGCCGAACACTGAAGCTTTCTTT
TRBV11-2	-	-	TRBJ2-1	CASSLVGGREQFF	TGTGCCAGCAGCTTAGTAGGCGGTCGGGAGCAGTTCTTC
TRBV23-1	few	TRBD1	TRBJ2-5	CASRPTGGSGWTQYF	TGCGCCAGCAGGCCAACAGGGGGCTCAGGGTGGACCCAGTACTTC
TRBV7-6	-	-	TRBJ1-4	CASSLAQGTTEKLFF	TGTGCCAGCAGCTTAGCGCAAGGGACGACAGAAAAACTGTTTTTT
TRBV28	-	TRBD2	TRBJ2-2	CASSAWGGFNTGELFF	TGTGCCAGCAGCGCTTGGGGGGGATTCAACACCGGGGAGCTGTTTTTT
TRBV28	-	-	TRBJ1-2	CASRRPGVGYGYTF	TGTGCCAGCAGGCGACCCGGGGTTGGCTATGGCTACACCTTC
TRBV7-8	-	TRBD2	TRBJ2-1	CASSTDSRGGRNEQFF	TGTGCCAGCAGCACCGATTCTAGGGGAGGGCGTAATGAGCAGTTCTTC
TRBV18	-	-	TRBJ2-1	CASSPETGSYNEQFF	TGTGCCAGCTCACCAGAGACGGGATCCTACAATGAGCAGTTCTTC
TRBV5-6	-	-	TRBJ2-7	CASSLGGRAYYEQYF	TGTGCCAGCAGCTTGGGGGGCAGAGCCTACTACGAGCAGTACTTC
TRBV2	many	TRBD1	TRBJ1-5	CASSAPGGKRYSNQPQHF	TGTGCCAGCAGTGCGCCAGGGGGCAAGAGGTATAGCAATCAGCCCCAGCATTTT
TRBV28	-	-	TRBJ2-5	CASSSRGRARETQYF	TGTGCCAGCAGTTCTAGGGGGAGGGCCCGTGAGACCCAGTACTTC
TRBV6-6	-	TRBD1	TRBJ2-7	CASRVGGGQGSYEQYF	TGTGCCAGCAGGGTAGGTGGAGGACAGGGATCCTACGAGCAGTACTTC
TRBV11-3	-	-	TRBJ1-1	CASRGRYMNTEAFF	TGTGCCAGCAGGGGCAGGTACATGAACACTGAAGCTTTCTTT
TRBV11-3	-	-	TRBJ2-1	CASSLDRGVDEQFF	TGTGCCAGCAGCTTAGATCGGGGAGTGGATGAGCAGTTCTTC
TRBV6-1	-	-	TRBJ2-2	CASKTRTAIPGELFF	TGTGCCAGCAAAACGAGGACTGCAATCCCCGGGGAGCTGTTTTTT
TRBV6-5	-	-	TRBJ2-1	CASSKGDSQTNEQFF	TGTGCCAGCAGTAAAGGGGACTCACAAACTAATGAGCAGTTCTTC
TRBV7-7	-	-	TRBJ2-1	CASSLAPGSGEQFF	TGTGCTAGCAGCTTAGCCCCCGGGTCGGGAGAGCAGTTCTTC
TRBV28	-	-	TRBJ1-5	CASSRYRGRGGNQPQHF	TGTGCCAGCAGTAGATATAGGGGCAGGGGAGGAAATCAGCCCCAGCATTTT
TRBV5-5	-	TRBD1	TRBJ2-7	CASSPVFRDRVKSYEQYF	TGTGCCAGCAGCCCTGTATTCCGGGACAGGGTAAAGAGCTACGAGCAGTACTTC
TRBV7-9	-	TRBD1	TRBJ1-4	CASSQDPGGYSF	TGTGCCAGCAGCCAAGATCCAGGGGGCTACTCTTTT
TRBV28	-	-	TRBJ2-2	CASSLGENTGELFF	TGTGCCAGCAGTCTGGGAGAGAACACCGGGGAGCTGTTTTTT
TRBV18	-	TRBD1	TRBJ1-2	CASSPGPDRARYGYTF	TGTGCCAGCTCACCAGGGCCCGACAGGGCTCGGTATGGCTACACCTTC
TRBV4-3	-	-	TRBJ1-6	CASSQEGGNGSPLHF	TGCGCCAGCAGCCAAGAAGGAGGAAATGGCTCACCCCTCCACTTT
TRBV7-9	-	TRBD2	TRBJ2-1	CASSETSGRYNEQFF	TGTGCCAGCAGCGAGACTAGCGGGAGATATAATGAGCAGTTCTTC
TRBV30	few	-	TRBJ1-1	CAWKTYTEAFF	TGTGCCTGGAAAACCTACACTGAAGCTTTCTTT
TRBV6-5	-	-	TRBJ2-3	CASSTGGKSTDTQYF	TGTGCCAGCAGCACGGGCGGAAAGAGCACAGATACGCAGTATTTT
TRBV28	-	-	TRBJ2-7	CASSFVGGGYEQYF	TGTGCCAGCAGTTTCGTAGGGGGAGGCTACGAGCAGTACTTC
TRBV27	-	-	TRBJ2-7	CASSSLSPREQYF	TGTGCCAGCAGTTCCCTCTCCCCTCGCGAGCAGTACTTC
TRBV6-5	-	-	TRBJ1-1	CASHRILNTEAFF	TGTGCCAGCCACCGTATTTTGAACACTGAAGCTTTCTTT
TRBV27	-	-	TRBJ2-7	CASSFGGQREQYF	TGTGCCAGCAGTTTTGGGGGCCAGCGGGAGCAGTACTTC
TRBV28	once	TRBD2	TRBJ2-7	CASSLNGFGGTSTPEQYF	TGTGCCAGCAGTTTAAATGGTTTTGGTGGGACTAGTACCCCGGAGCAGTACTTC